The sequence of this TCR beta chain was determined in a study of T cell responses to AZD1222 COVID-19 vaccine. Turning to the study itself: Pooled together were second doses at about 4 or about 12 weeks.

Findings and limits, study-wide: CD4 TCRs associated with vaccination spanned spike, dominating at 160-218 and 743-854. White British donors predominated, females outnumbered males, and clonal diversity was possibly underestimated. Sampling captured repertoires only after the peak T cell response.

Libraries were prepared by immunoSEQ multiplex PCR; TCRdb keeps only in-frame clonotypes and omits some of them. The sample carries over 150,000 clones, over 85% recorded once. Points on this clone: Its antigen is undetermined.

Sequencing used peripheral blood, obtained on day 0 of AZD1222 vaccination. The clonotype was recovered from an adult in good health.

This CDR3 reads CASSADSGEQYF. CDR3 DNA: TGTGCCAGCAGCGCAGACAGCGGCGAGCAGTACTTC. The rearrangement links TRBV9 to TRBJ2-7; D is tentatively TRBD1 or TRBD2 (5 bases each). The germline V gene has CDR1 SGDLS and CDR2 YYNGEE. This CDR3 contains 12 residues. The ends were cut back, 3 bases at V and 6 bases at J, with 10 bases in the middle.